This T cell receptor beta chain was retrieved from a study of shared clonotypes between healthy human individuals. General observations from the study: Despite large depth, sorted-subset datasets appeared incompletely sequenced. For naive CD4 cells, around 5% of clonotypes were shared across a handful of donors.

CDR1 is LGHNA and CDR2 is YNFKEQ in the germline V gene. Deletions cut 0 bases from V and 5 bases from J, with 10 bases between. This CDR3 contains 14 residues. Into CD45RA+ naive and CD45RA-negative memory subsets, the CD4+ cells were split. Per the study methods: Because ImmunoSEQ provided only junction sequences with no quality scores, the filtering differed. TCRdb's table, derived via immunoSEQ multiplex PCR, lists solely in-frame clones and lacks some. V and J calls and clone size are copied from that table; D and trimming were computed from the DNA. The table records about 980,000 clones, around 80% of them present only once. As for this clone: Its antigen is unknown.

The sequence came from a man between 18 and 35 years old in good health. Sequencing was done on a sample of memory CD4+ T cells sorted from blood. Specified subset: CD45RA-negative fraction. The chain couples TRBV4-2 to TRBJ2-5; D perhaps matches TRBD2 (5 bases). DNA of the CDR3: TGTGCCAGCAGCCAAGATAAGACTATCGAGACCCAGTACTTC. It codes for CASSQDKTIETQYF.